This T cell receptor (beta chain) originates from a study of blood T cells in healthy people across ages (dated by TCRdb to between 2015 and 2017). Describing the broader study: In model experiments, template switching captured about one uniquely barcoded TCR beta cDNA molecule for every two T cells. To track age-related changes in TCR beta repertoire diversity, the study relied on deep sequencing normalized with unique cDNA molecular identifiers. The donors were split into four age groups: young (average 16 years), middle-aged (nearly 40), aged (about 62) and long-lived (under 85). To avoid experimental bias, donors of different ages were spread randomly across the sequencing lanes. Two additional independent replicas of 1 million unique cDNA reads from the same blood draw were analyzed for two donors (one aged 18 to 30 and one aged 80 or older).

Donors were roughly 40 systemically healthy Caucasian individuals from Russia aged roughly 6 to 90 years. Each donor gave ten milliliters of peripheral blood, drawn into EDTA-treated Vacutainer tubes. Ficoll-Paque density-gradient centrifugation was used to isolate PBMCs, with at least 6.5 million per sample. Total RNA, at least 6 micrograms per sample, was extracted from PBMCs with Trizol reagent. The percentages of naive CD45RAhigh/CD27high T cells were determined by flow cytometry on a PBMC aliquot from every donor. Paper-wide results and their limitations: Because profiling used bulk unsorted PBMCs, naive and antigen-experienced compartments could not be compared conclusively. Observed TCR beta diversity per million T cells fell roughly linearly with age, and a significant reduction was already apparent by age around 36. Because donor CMV infection status was unknown, age-related changes in expanded clonotypes were potentially confounded. Total diversity estimates from one million sequenced T cells were considered lower bounds and underestimates. Compared with the aged group, more naive CD4+ T cells, fewer expanded clones and increased TCR diversity were shown by the long-lived group, suggesting age selection. There was a strong correlation between observed TCR beta diversity and the percentage of naive T cells measured by flow cytometry.

Library method: 5' RACE. A second PCR of roughly 6 to 11 cycles was run with a J-beta primer mix and a sample-barcoded 5' primer. A unique molecular identifier was introduced onto each TCR beta cDNA molecule by a template-switch 5' adaptor carrying 12 random nucleotides. At least 3 million CDR3-containing paired-end reads were obtained from each sample. The Mint cDNA synthesis kit, primed by a TRBC-specific oligonucleotide, was used to synthesize first-strand cDNA from all RNA. Following uracil-DNA glycosylase treatment, all cDNA underwent a first 18-cycle PCR with the universal primers M1SS and BC2_uni_R. Under the source paper's analysis protocol: For normalization, 1 million high-quality reads were randomly selected from each sample, with every read carrying a distinct molecular identifier. Reads sharing molecular identifiers were discarded rather than binned into consensus sequences. MiTCR, run with a Q25 quality threshold and the strictest error-elimination algorithm, handled CDR3 identification, clonotype clustering and error correction. A nonparametric unseen species model with Euler transformation was used to estimate a lower bound on total TCR beta diversity. Clones were called with MiXCR by TCRdb after fastp trimmed the public reads at Q25, and only in-frame beta chains were retained. When rows share a CDR3 protein, they turn into one entry using the most common DNA and genes. TCRdb assigned the V and J calls; the authors' analysis was not used. The sample contains 1,800,000 or so distinct CDR3 sequences, around 42% of them found a single time. Under 25% of the sample is in the top ten clones.

Based on the germline V gene, the CDR1 and CDR2 sequences are LGHNA and YSLEER. Trimming costs V 1 base and J 0 bases, and their ends lie 12 bases apart. The CDR3 holds 16 amino acids from the cysteine to the phenylalanine. Kept here is only the CDR3 DNA, which spans 48 bases and is read in frame from base 1. Many counts were recorded for this clonotype. Its antigen is not yet known. Within one base of it there is no much larger clone, and no base qualities were kept. The sample was blood. This chain joins TRBV4-3 to TRBJ2-5; TRBD2 is a weak D gene call, 6 bases matching. This receptor was identified in a human donor in good health. The nucleotides are TGCGCCAGCAGCCAAGGGACTATCACGTACCAAGAGACCCAGTACTTC. This sequence encodes CASSQGTITYQETQYF.